This TCR beta chain originates from a study of shared clonotypes between healthy human individuals (dated by TCRdb to about 2020). Notes on the research overall: The cohort included a few men and two women between 18 and 49 years of age. The study deeply sequenced blood TCR repertoires of 5 or 6 healthy adults to estimate repertoire size and the extent of clonotype sharing between individuals. To increase sequencing depth and limit assay-specific biases, TCR repertoire library preparation and sequencing were carried out by different laboratories using diverse techniques. Each donor's leukapheresis produced roughly between roughly 0.85 and 10 billion PBMCs. Study-wide conclusions, independent of this receptor: Sampling was limited to blood, and TCR repertoires in tissue likely differ from TCR repertoires in blood. Because the study included only a small number of donors, the genetic and exposure-history diversity represented was limited. Based on pairwise subsampling, the degree of clonotype sharing among donors was expected to be affected by sequencing depth.

TCR CDR3 regions were amplified from genomic DNA by multiplex PCR using the deep immunoSEQ assay. Extracted genomic DNA from each cell subset was spread evenly across all wells of several immunoSEQ 96-well plates, with each plate serving as a replicate. For unsorted PBMC, around 310 ng of genomic DNA, equivalent to about 30,000 T cell genomes, went into each replicate PCR. Unsorted PBMC genomic DNA was sequenced across ten immunoSEQ deep assay plates. The purified libraries were quantified using a Qubit 3.0 fluorometer, sized with a Bioanalyzer 2100, and then quantified again using the KAPA Library Quantification kit. A separate single-read 150-cycle Illumina NextSeq 550 flow cell was used to sequence each immunoSEQ 96-well plate. Per the authors' processing: The immunoSEQ output contained only junctional sequences without quality scores, so filtering could not match that applied to full-length reads. To assign V/J genes and CDR3, sequences were annotated against IMGT germline references using PyIR, a Python wrapper for IgBLAST v1.9. Reads were filtered out if the reads had weak V/J assignments (E-value above 1e-6), no CDR3, stop codons, out-of-frame junctions, or ambiguous translated residues. V3J clonotypes were defined by identical inferred V gene, J gene, and CDR3 amino acid sequence. The percentage overlap between two repertoires was calculated by dividing the number of shared unique clonotypes by the size of the smaller repertoire. Richness of each repertoire was evaluated using RTK rarefaction, the Chao1 estimator, and Recon v2.1 estimates of unobserved clonotypes. TCRdb provides this immuneACCESS table in a form limited to in-frame rearrangements. Some clones are lacking; in checked studies, under half of them reflect an unresolved V gene, and why the rest are absent is not known. From that table come the V and J calls and clone size; the DNA was used to work out D and trimming. The sample profile shows fewer than 500,000 clones; roughly 79% of them were found once. Approximately 12% of the sample rests with the top ten.

The donors were healthy, HIV-negative adults who had no recently reported acute infections or vaccinations. Every donor was a Caucasian adult living in Nashville, Tennessee, USA. For unsorted samples, about 90 million PBMCs were counted and genomic DNA was extracted with the QIAamp DNA Blood Mini kit. Blood was collected by leukapheresis, and PBMCs were isolated by Ficoll-Histopaque density gradient centrifugation and then cryopreserved in liquid nitrogen vapor phase. Worth noting for this clone: No antigen is known for it. The record has no base qualities; no much larger clone is one base away.

Per the germline V gene, MRHNA is the CDR1 and SNTAGT is the CDR2. Taken from cysteine to phenylalanine, the CDR3 has 15 residues. The DNA shown is the 45-base CDR3, in frame from base 1. At the junction V is shortened by 4 bases and J by 1 base, with 12 bases in between. The chain joins TRBV6-4 to TRBJ2-3; tentative D gene TRBD1, with 6 bases matching. Input material: PBMCs. This receptor was obtained from a woman in her thirties or forties in good health. Some clones in this sample may be carry-over from other donors' samples. The nucleotide sequence is TGTGCCAGCAGTGTCCAGGGGCGAGGCACAGATACGCAGTATTTT. This gives the protein CASSVQGRGTDTQYF.